The 10 T cell receptor beta chains given below trace back to one sample, sequenced in a study of type 1 regulatory T cells (dated by TCRdb to the early 2020s). The reads were generated on an Illumina MiSeq. Starting from the raw public reads, TCRdb applied fastp trimming at Q25, assembled clones with MiXCR and retained in-frame beta chains. Each CDR3 protein gets just one entry, which takes the most common genes and DNA from the rows behind it. The sample table shows 60,000 to 80,000 distinct CDR3 sequences, and around 63% are seen once. The top ten constitute 7.6% of the sample. Their antigen targets remain unknown. Material for sequencing was cultured T cells, either the whole culture or a sorted T cell fraction (not recorded which). The sample's cell subset or site label, in plain terms: Tr1-enriched cell product generated in vitro against host alloantigens. All receptors derive from a human donor in good health.

This chain joins TRBV12-3 or TRBV12-4 and TRBJ2-1, with TRBD2 identical over 12 bases. Trimming at V came to 5 bases and at J to 6 bases, leaving 5 bases not matched to a gene. The CDR3 is 15 amino acids. CDR3 nucleotides: TGTGCCAGCAGTAAAGGACTAGCGGGAACCAATGAGCAGTTCTTC. Translating gives CASSKGLAGTNEQFF.

A few counts support this clonotype. The genes are TRBV27 and TRBJ2-1; the match to TRBD2 covers 11 bases. CDR3 size: 14 residues. The J segment lost 6 bases and the V segment lost 2 bases, leaving 0 bases of the junction unmatched. Germline-derived CDR1 and CDR2 are MNHEY and SMNVEV (reference sequence). CDR3 nucleotides: TGTGCCAGCAGTTTACTAGCGGGAGGCAATGAGCAGTTCTTC. Its protein product is CASSLLAGGNEQFF.

The V and J genes are TRBV7-6 and TRBJ1-1, with a tentative D call TRBD1 (5 bases). Germline loops: CDR1 SGHVS, CDR2 FNYEAQ. The V gene lost 6 bases and the J gene lost 7 bases, with 15 bases spanning the gap. CDR3 length equals 13 residues. CDR3 coding DNA: TGTGCCAGCAGTTTTACCCAGGGAGATGAAGCTTTCTTT. It yields the protein CASSFTQGDEAFF.

The V call is TRBV7-7, the J call TRBJ2-2; D may match TRBD1 or TRBD2 (5 bases each). Germline values: CDR1 SSHAT, CDR2 FNYEAQ (reference sequence). The ends were cut back, 5 bases at V and 4 bases at J, with 17 bases in the middle. This CDR3 is 16 amino acids long. The DNA for the CDR3 is TGTGCCAGCAGCCCAGCTGGGGGAACGACCACCGGGGAGCTGTTTTTT. Translation: CASSPAGGTTTGELFF.

The V and J genes are TRBV3-1 and TRBJ2-6, with 9 bases that match TRBD2. Germline V gene lookup returns CDR1 LGHDT and CDR2 YNNKEL (reference sequence). The CDR3 length is 16 residues. The junction had 2 bases not matched to a gene; V was cut back by 4 bases and J by 1 base. The CDR3 region is CASSLLAGSGANVLTF. Written as DNA, the CDR3 is TGTGCCAGCAGCCTACTAGCGGGTTCTGGGGCCAACGTCCTGACTTTC.

The chain uses TRBV6-5 and TRBJ2-1; D may be TRBD1 (6 bases). V lost 2 bases to trimming and J lost 1 base, with 12 bases between them. This CDR3 comprises 16 residues. CDR1 is MNHEY, CDR2 SVGAGI, per germline. The CDR3 loop reads CASSYGGSQSYNEQFF. The CDR3 DNA is TGTGCCAGCAGTTACGGGGGCTCGCAATCCTACAATGAGCAGTTCTTC.

The chain employs TRBV3-1 and TRBJ2-7, with TRBD2 matching over 8 bases. There are 16 residues in the CDR3. Germline V gives CDR1 LGHDT, CDR2 YNNKEL (reference sequence). Trimming removed 1 base from V and 5 bases from J; junction bases left unmatched: 10. CDR3 region: CASSQVLPAGVDEQYF. CDR3 coding DNA: TGTGCCAGCAGCCAAGTTCTACCAGCGGGAGTAGACGAGCAGTACTTC.

V is TRBV19 and J is TRBJ2-1; a weak D match, TRBD2 (6 bases). The length of the CDR3 is 14 residues. With 3 bases removed from V and 0 bases from J, the gap between germline ends came to 6 bases. The germline V gene encodes CDR1 LNHDA and CDR2 SQIVND (reference sequence). The CDR3 bases are TGTGCCAGTAGTATCGGGAGCTCCTACAATGAGCAGTTCTTC. Its protein product is CASSIGSSYNEQFF.

The chain uses TRBV9 and TRBJ2-1; the match to TRBD1 covers 7 bases. Losses at the gene ends were 3 bases for V and 1 base for J; bases not matched to a gene: 4. The CDR3 has 15 amino acids. The germline V gene has CDR1 SGDLS and CDR2 YYNGEE. The CDR3 region is CASSAGTESYNEQFF. The CDR3, as DNA: TGTGCCAGCAGCGCCGGGACAGAATCCTACAATGAGCAGTTCTTC.

The chain has TRBV12-3 or TRBV12-4 and TRBJ2-3; 8 nucleotides match TRBD2. There are 14 residues in the CDR3. V lost 3 bases, J lost 3 bases, and 2 bases stayed unmatched. The CDR3 is CASSLVAGTDTQYF. In nucleotides, the CDR3 is TGTGCCAGCAGTTTGGTAGCGGGAACAGATACGCAGTATTTT.